This T cell receptor beta chain derives from a study of blood T cell repertoires in COVID-19 (dated by TCRdb to 2019 to 2021). Context from the whole study: The collaborator samples originated in the United States, Italy and Spain and spanned the acute and convalescent phases of COVID-19. The material from the prospective study consisted of cDNA or gDNA derived from T cells, B-cell-depleted T cells, or PBMCs. Deeply sampled blood TCRbeta repertoires from subjects exposed to, actively infected with, or recovered from COVID-19 were included in the dataset. The repertoires were made available in a free public database intended to serve as a resource for research on the immune response to SARS-CoV-2. The samples were drawn from two sources: the first 160 participants of the ongoing ImmuneRACE study, and 950 to 1,500 subjects contributed by 6 global collaborators. The sample metadata nearly always contained a de-identified subject ID, COVID-19 status, age in years and sex. Where available, HLA class I and class II types were taken from metadata supplied by the sample provider and were not determined by assay-based typing. The paper as a whole reports these results and caveats: How much clinical and demographic metadata was included differed by source and by participant, and the metadata was provided uncurated.

The junction carries 4 bases between V and J, which are trimmed by 1 base and 6 bases respectively. CDR1 and CDR2 (GTSNPN, SVGIG) derive from the germline V gene (reference sequence). The CDR3 sequence holds 11 residues, the cysteine and phenylalanine included. The DNA shown is the 33-base CDR3, in frame from base 1. Concerning this clone: There is no known antigen for this receptor. Per-nucleotide qualities are absent, and no much larger clonotype sits a single base away.

Each collaborating institution followed its own protocols to collect whole blood in K2EDTA tubes. For TCRbeta analysis, collaborators shipped samples in one of three forms: frozen whole blood, isolated PBMCs, or DNA extracted from either of those sample types. TCRbeta CDR3 regions were amplified from genomic DNA by means of the immunoSEQ Assay, a bias-controlled multiplex PCR. In the paper's pipeline: Nucleated cell counts per sample were estimated from amplification of reference gene primers within the assay. Sequence reads were collapsed and filtered to measure the absolute abundance of every unique TCRbeta CDR3 rearrangement. For each sample, productive Simpson clonality was calculated by taking the square root of Simpson's diversity index across productive rearrangements. Imported from immuneACCESS, the table was reduced by TCRdb to in-frame sequences with V and J called. These copies leave out some clones; in studies compared against another copy, an unresolved V gene accounts for under half, and the cause of the remainder is not known. V and J calls and clone size are as listed in that table; D and trimming were resolved from the DNA. In this sample the table shows 200,000 to 300,000 clones, around 83% of which occur a single time. In total, the top ten clones hold over 7.5% of the sample.

Input material: peripheral blood. Here the chain combines TRBV30 and TRBJ2-1; confidence is insufficient to name the D gene. The receptor's source is an elderly man with acute or convalescent COVID-19. In nucleotide form, the sequence is TGTGCCTGGAGTGGGCTCAATGAGCAGTTCTTC. Its amino acids are CAWSGLNEQFF.